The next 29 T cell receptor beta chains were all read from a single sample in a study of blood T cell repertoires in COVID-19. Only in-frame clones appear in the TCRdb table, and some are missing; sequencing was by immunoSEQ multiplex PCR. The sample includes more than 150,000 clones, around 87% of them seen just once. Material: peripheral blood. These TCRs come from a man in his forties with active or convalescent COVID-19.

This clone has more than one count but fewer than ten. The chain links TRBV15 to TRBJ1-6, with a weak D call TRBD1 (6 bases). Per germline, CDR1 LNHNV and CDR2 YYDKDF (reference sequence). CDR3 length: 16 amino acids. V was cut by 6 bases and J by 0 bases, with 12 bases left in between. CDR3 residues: CATSRDIRSYNSPLHF. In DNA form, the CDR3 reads TGTGCCACCAGTAGGGACATCCGCTCCTATAATTCACCCCTCCACTTT.

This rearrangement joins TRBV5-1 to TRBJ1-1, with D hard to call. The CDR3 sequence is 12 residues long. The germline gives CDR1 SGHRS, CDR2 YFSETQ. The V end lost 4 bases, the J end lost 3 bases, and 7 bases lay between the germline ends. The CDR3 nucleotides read TGCGCCAGCAGCCCAGATGACACTGAAGCTTTCTTT. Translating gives CASSPDDTEAFF.

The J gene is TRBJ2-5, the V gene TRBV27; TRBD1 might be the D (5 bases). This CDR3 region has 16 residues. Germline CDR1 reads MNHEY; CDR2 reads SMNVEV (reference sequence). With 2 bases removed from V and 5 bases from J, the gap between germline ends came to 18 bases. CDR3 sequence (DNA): TGTGCCAGCAGTTTAGGGGCCCAACCCGGATGGGAGACCCAGTACTTC. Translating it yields CASSLGAQPGWETQYF.

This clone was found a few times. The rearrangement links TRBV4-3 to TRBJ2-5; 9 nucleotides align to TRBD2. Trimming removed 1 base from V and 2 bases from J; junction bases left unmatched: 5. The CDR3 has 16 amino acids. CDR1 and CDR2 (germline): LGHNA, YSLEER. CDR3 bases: TGCGCCAGCAGCCAAGGACTAGCGGTCTCACAAGAGACCCAGTACTTC. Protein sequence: CASSQGLAVSQETQYF.

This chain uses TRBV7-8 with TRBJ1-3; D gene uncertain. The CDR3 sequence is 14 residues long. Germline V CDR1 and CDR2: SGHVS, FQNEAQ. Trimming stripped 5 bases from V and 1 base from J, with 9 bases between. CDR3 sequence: CASSPRFSGNTIYF. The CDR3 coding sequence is TGTGCCAGCAGCCCCAGGTTTTCTGGAAACACCATATATTTT.

The CDR3 region is CATSDPHDRGLYEQYF. The CDR3 DNA reads as TGTGCCACCAGTGATCCACATGACAGGGGGCTCTACGAGCAGTACTTC. The gene calls are TRBV24-1 and TRBJ2-7, with 10 bases that match TRBD1. CDR1 and CDR2 from the germline V gene are KGHDR and SFDVKD. The V segment lost 3 bases and the J segment 3 bases; nucleotides outside the gene matches: 7. The CDR3 totals 16 residues.

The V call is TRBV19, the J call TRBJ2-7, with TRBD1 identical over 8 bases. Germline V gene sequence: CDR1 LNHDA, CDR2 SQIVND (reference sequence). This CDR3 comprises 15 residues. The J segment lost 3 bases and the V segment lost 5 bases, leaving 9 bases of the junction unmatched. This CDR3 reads CASSPRQGMVYEQYF. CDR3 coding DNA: TGTGCCAGTAGTCCCAGACAGGGGATGGTCTACGAGCAGTACTTC. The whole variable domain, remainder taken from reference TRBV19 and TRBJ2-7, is DGGITQSPKYLFRKEGQNVTLSCEQNLNHDAMYWYRQDPGQGLRLIYYSQIVNDFQKGDIAEGYSVSREKKESFPLTVTSAQKNPTAFYLCASSPRQGMVYEQYFGPGTRLTVT.

The CDR3 loop is CASSGPGSPLEKLFF. The CDR3 DNA sequence: TGTGCCAGCAGTGGGCCAGGTTCCCCTCTTGAAAAACTGTTTTTT. The genes are TRBV28 and TRBJ1-4, with D hard to call. Germline assignment: CDR1 MDHEN and CDR2 SYDVKM. CDR3 length: 15 amino acids. Trimming pared 5 bases from V and 7 bases from J, leaving 17 bases between.

The chain's CDR3 is CASSPRTGTNTIYF. The CDR3, as DNA: TGTGCCAGCAGCCCACGGACAGGGACGAACACCATATATTTT. The chain is built from TRBV9 and TRBJ1-3, with 8 bases lining up with TRBD1. Trimming removed 4 bases from V and 7 bases from J; junction bases left unmatched: 7. The CDR3 is 14 amino acids. Germline values: CDR1 SGDLS, CDR2 YYNGEE.

CDR3 protein: CATSRDLTDRGTDTQYF. As DNA, the CDR3 is TGTGCCACCAGCAGAGACCTCACGGACAGGGGAACCGATACGCAGTATTTT. The chain recombines TRBV15 with TRBJ2-3; 9 nucleotides line up with TRBD1. Germline lookup yields CDR1 LNHNV and CDR2 YYDKDF (reference sequence). V trimming: 0 bases; J trimming: 6 bases; junction bases outside the gene matches: 10. This CDR3 region has 17 residues. Filled out from reference TRBV15 and TRBJ2-3, the complete variable domain reads DAMVIQNPRYQVTQFGKPVTLSCSQTLNHNVMYWYQQKSSQAPKLLFHYYDKDFNNEADTPDNFQSRRPNTSFCFLDIRSPGLGDTAMYLCATSRDLTDRGTDTQYFGPGTRLTVL.

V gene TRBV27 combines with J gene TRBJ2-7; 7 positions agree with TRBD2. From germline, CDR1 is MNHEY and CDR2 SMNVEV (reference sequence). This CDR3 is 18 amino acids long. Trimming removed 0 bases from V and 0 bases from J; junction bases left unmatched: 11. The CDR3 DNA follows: TGTGCCAGCAGTTTATCGGCCCCATGGGCGGGGGACTCCTACGAGCAGTACTTC. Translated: CASSLSAPWAGDSYEQYF.

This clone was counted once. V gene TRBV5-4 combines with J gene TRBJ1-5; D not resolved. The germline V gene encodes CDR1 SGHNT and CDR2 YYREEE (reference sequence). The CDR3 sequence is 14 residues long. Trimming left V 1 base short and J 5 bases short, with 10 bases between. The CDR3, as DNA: TGTGCCAGCAGCTTGAAAGGAGCGGATCAGCCCCAGCATTTT. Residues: CASSLKGADQPQHF.

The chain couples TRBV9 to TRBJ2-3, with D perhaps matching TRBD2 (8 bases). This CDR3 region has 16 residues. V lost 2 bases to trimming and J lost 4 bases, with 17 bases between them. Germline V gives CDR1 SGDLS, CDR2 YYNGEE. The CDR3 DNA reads TGTGCCAGCAGCGTTACCGGGACAGCGGGGGCAGATACGCAGTATTTT. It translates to CASSVTGTAGADTQYF.

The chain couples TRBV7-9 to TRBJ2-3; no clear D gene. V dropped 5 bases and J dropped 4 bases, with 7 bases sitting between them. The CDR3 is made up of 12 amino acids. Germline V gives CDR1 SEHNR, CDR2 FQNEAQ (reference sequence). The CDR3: CASSPQSDTQYF. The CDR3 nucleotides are TGTGCCAGCAGCCCCCAGTCAGATACGCAGTATTTT.

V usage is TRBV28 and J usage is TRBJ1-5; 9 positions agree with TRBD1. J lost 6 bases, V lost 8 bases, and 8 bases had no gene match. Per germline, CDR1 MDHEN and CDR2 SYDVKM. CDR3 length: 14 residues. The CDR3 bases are TGTGCCAGCTCGGGACAGGGAAAGGGTCAGCCCCAGCATTTT. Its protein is CASSGQGKGQPQHF.

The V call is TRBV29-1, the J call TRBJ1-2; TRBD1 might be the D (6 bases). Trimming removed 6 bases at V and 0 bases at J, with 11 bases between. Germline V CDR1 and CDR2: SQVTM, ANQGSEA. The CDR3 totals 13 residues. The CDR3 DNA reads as TGCAGCGTCCAACAGGGATCTAACTATGGCTACACCTTC. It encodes CSVQQGSNYGYTF.

This chain's CDR3 is CASSPSPWTAESYNEQFF. The CDR3, as DNA: TGTGCCAGCAGCCCTAGCCCGTGGACAGCCGAATCCTACAATGAGCAGTTCTTC. The chain is built from TRBV7-9 and TRBJ2-1; TRBD1 is a possible D gene (6 bases). Germline loops: CDR1 SEHNR, CDR2 FQNEAQ (reference sequence). CDR3 length: 18 amino acids. The V gene lost 5 bases and the J gene lost 1 base, with 21 bases spanning the gap.

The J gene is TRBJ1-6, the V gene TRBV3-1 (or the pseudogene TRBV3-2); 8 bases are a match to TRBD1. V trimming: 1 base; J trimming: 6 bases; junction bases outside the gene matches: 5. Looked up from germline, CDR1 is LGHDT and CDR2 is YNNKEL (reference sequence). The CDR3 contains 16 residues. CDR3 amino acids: CASSQGTGIGNSPLHF. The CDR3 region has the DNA TGTGCCAGCAGCCAAGGGACAGGGATCGGTAATTCACCCCTCCACTTT.

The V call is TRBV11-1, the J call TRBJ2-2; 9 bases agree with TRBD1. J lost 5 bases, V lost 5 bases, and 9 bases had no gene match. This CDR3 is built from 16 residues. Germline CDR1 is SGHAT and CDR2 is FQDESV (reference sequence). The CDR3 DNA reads TGTGCCAGCAGCGAACCCGGGACAGGGTCGACCGGGGAGCTGTTTTTT. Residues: CASSEPGTGSTGELFF.

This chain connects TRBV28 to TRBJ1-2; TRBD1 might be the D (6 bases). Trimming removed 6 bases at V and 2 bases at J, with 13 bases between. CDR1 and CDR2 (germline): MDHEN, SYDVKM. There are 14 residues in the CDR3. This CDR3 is CASSWQQGNYGYTF. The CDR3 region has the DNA TGTGCCAGCAGCTGGCAACAGGGCAACTATGGCTACACCTTC.

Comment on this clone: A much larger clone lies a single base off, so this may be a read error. The CDR3 loop reads CASRDRENTEAFF. The CDR3 coding sequence is TGTGCCAGCAGGGACAGGGAGAACACTGAAGCTTTCTTT. The J gene is TRBJ1-1, the V gene TRBV2; 8 bases map to TRBD1. Unmatched junction bases numbered 1, after V lost 6 bases and J lost 1 base. Germline lookup yields CDR1 SNHLY and CDR2 FYNNEI. The CDR3 runs to 13 residues.

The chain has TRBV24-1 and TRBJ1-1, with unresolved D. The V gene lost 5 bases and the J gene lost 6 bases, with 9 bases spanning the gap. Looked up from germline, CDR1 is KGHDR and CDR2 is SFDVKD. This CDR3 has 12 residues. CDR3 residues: CATSGGGPEAFF. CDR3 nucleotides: TGTGCCACCAGTGGTGGTGGCCCTGAAGCTTTCTTT.

CDR3: CSVEDRGSRTEAFF. DNA for the CDR3: TGCAGCGTTGAAGATCGAGGGAGCCGCACTGAAGCTTTCTTT. V is TRBV29-1 and J is TRBJ1-1; D remains ambiguous. The CDR3 totals 14 residues. Per germline, CDR1 SQVTM and CDR2 ANQGSEA. V shed 0 bases and J shed 4 bases, with 12 bases lying between them.

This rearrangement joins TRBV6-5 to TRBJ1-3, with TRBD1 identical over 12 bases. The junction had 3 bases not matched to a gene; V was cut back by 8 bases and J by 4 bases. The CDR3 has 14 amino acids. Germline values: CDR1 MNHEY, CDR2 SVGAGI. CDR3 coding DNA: TGTGCCAGCGGGACAGGGGGCGAGGGAAACACCATATATTTT. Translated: CASGTGGEGNTIYF.

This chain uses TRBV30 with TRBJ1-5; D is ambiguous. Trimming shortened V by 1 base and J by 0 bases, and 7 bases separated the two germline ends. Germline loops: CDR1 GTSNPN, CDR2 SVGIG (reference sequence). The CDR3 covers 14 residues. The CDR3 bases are TGTGCCTGGAGTGGAGGGTATAGCAATCAGCCCCAGCATTTT. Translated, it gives CAWSGGYSNQPQHF.

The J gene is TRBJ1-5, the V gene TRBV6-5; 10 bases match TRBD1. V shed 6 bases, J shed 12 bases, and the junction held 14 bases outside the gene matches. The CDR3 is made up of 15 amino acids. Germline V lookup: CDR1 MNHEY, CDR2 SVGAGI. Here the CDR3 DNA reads TGTGCCAGCAGAGAGGGGACAGGGGCTCCCCAGGTCCAGCATTTT. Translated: CASREGTGAPQVQHF.

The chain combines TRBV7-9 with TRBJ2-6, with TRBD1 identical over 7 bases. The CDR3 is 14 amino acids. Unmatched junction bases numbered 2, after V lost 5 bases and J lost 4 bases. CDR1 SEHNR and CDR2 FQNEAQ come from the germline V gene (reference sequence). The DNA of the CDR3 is TGTGCCAGCAGCACAGGGGTAGGGGCCAACGTCCTGACTTTC. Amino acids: CASSTGVGANVLTF.

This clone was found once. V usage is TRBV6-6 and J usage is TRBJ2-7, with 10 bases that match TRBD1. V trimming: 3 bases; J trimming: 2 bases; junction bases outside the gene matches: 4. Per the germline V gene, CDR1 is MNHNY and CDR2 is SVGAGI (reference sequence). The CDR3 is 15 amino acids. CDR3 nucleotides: TGTGCCAGCAGTTATTCGGGACAGGGGACCTACGAGCAGTACTTC. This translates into CASSYSGQGTYEQYF.

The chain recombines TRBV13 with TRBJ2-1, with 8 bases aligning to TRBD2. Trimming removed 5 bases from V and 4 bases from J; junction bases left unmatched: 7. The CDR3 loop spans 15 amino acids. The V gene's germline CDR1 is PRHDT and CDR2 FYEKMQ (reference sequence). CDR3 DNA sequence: TGTGCCAGCAGCGCGGCGGGGGGTAAATACAATGAGCAGTTCTTC. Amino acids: CASSAAGGKYNEQFF.